Below, one TCR beta chain is given with its context. The antigen is unknown. With V trimmed by 0 bases and J by 7 bases, 3 bases remained unmatched. The germline gives CDR1 SNHLY, CDR2 FYNNEI. CDR3 length equals 14 residues. This specimen belongs to a study of PD-L1 blockade in urothelial cancer. Study details: Each blood sample yielded a median of about 150,000 T cells. Study outcomes and limitations: Tumor-linked clones in blood grew more by 3 weeks in durable-benefit patients.

Time point reported: pretreatment peripheral blood. Here immunoSEQ multiplex PCR was the method, and the copy in TCRdb shows in-frame clones only, minus some. This table has fewer than 60,000 clones, about 80% appearing once. The sequencing here drew on PBMCs, taken around atezolizumab (anti-PD-L1) treatment. The source of this sequence is a man between 50 and 59 years old with urothelial cancer. The chain links TRBV2 to TRBJ2-5; TRBD1 matches at 9 bases. The CDR3 spells CASSEARQGGTQYF. The DNA for the CDR3 is TGTGCCAGCAGTGAAGCGCGACAGGGGGGGACCCAGTACTTC.